The clone carrying this TCR beta chain was seen only a few times. This CDR3 is built from 14 residues. CDR1 is LGHDT, CDR2 YNNKEL, per germline (reference sequence). V lost 5 bases and J 5 bases, leaving 10 bases between the germline ends. The record originates from a study of T cells in Graves' hyperthyroidism and ophthalmopathy. The CDR3 regions of TCR beta were amplified from RNA transcripts. First-round RT-PCR targeting the TCR CDR3 was performed with the HTBI primer set. TCRdb independently ran MiXCR on the multiplex PCR reads; one entry per CDR3 protein. The table has approximately 300,000 distinct CDR3 sequences, roughly 20% seen once.

Material: blood. This sequence originates from a man aged 50 to 59 with Graves' ophthalmopathy. This rearrangement joins TRBV3-1 to TRBJ1-6; D may be TRBD1 (5 bases). CDR3 protein: CASSGGIHNSPLHF. In DNA form, the CDR3 reads TGTGCCAGCAGCGGGGGAATCCATAATTCACCCCTCCACTTT.